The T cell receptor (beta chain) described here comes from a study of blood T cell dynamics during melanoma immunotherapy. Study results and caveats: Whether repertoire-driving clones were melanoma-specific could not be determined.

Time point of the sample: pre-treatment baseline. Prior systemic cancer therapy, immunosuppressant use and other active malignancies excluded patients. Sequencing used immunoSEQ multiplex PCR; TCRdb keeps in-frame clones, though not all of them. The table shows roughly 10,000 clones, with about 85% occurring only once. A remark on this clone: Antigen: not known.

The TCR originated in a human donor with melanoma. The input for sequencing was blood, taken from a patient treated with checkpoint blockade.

CDR3 sequence: CASSEGQGPAGYTF. The CDR3 DNA reads as TGTGCCAGCAGCGAGGGACAGGGGCCGGCTGGCTACACCTTC. V is TRBV6-5 and J is TRBJ1-2, with 10 bases fitting TRBD1. Germline-derived CDR1 and CDR2 are MNHEY and SVGAGI. This CDR3 is 14 amino acids long. Trimming cost V 6 bases and J 7 bases; bases outside gene matches: 8.